Below, 18 T cell receptor beta chains from the same sample are listed, as sequenced in a study of T cell responses to AZD1222 COVID-19 vaccine. TCRdb's copy holds only in-frame clones and misses some; the assay was immunoSEQ multiplex PCR. The table shows some 160,000 clones, with 85% to 90% occurring only once. Specimen: peripheral blood, collected on day 0 of AZD1222 vaccination. The receptors were gathered from an adult in good health.

The chain links TRBV4-3 to TRBJ2-6; TRBD1 matches 7 bases. CDR1 and CDR2 (germline): LGHNA, YSLEER. This CDR3 is built from 16 residues. V was clipped by 3 bases and J by 0 bases; unmatched bases: 2. The CDR3 DNA is TGCGCCAGCAGCCAGGGACAGCCCTCTGGGGCCAACGTCCTGACTTTC. Encoded protein: CASSQGQPSGANVLTF.

The rearrangement uses TRBV2 and TRBJ2-1; no firm D call. CDR3 length: 11 amino acids. V lost 4 bases, J lost 7 bases, and 5 bases lay in between. Germline V CDR1 and CDR2: SNHLY, FYNNEI. CDR3: CASSVMNEQFF. In nucleotides, the CDR3 is TGTGCCAGCAGTGTAATGAATGAGCAGTTCTTC.

The chain couples TRBV14 to TRBJ1-5, with D possibly being TRBD1 (5 bases). V was cut by 3 bases and J by 4 bases, with 10 bases left in between. CDR3 size: 14 residues. Germline V gives CDR1 SGHDN, CDR2 FVKESK. CDR3 in DNA: TGTGCCAGCAGCCAGCGACAGAGAAATCAGCCCCAGCATTTT. Translating gives CASSQRQRNQPQHF. Combining the CDR3 with reference TRBV14 and TRBJ1-5 gives the whole variable domain EAGVTQFPSHSVIEKGQTVTLRCDPISGHDNLYWYRRVMGKEIKFLLHFVKESKQDESGMPNNRFLAERTGGTYSTLKVQPAELEDSGVYFCASSQRQRNQPQHFGDGTRLSIL.

The chain links TRBV11-1 to TRBJ1-6, with TRBD1 identical over 8 bases. The CDR3 has 16 residues. Germline CDR1 SGHAT, CDR2 FQDESV (reference sequence). Trimming took 4 bases from V and 5 from J; bases not matched to a gene: 7. CDR3 amino acids: CASSSRTGLNNSPLHF. CDR3 DNA: TGTGCCAGCAGCTCGAGGACAGGGCTGAATAATTCACCCCTCCACTTT.

The V gene is TRBV28, the J gene TRBJ1-1, with TRBD1 identical over 12 bases. This CDR3 region has 17 residues. Trimming took 5 bases from V and 7 from J; bases not matched to a gene: 14. Germline values: CDR1 MDHEN, CDR2 SYDVKM. DNA for the CDR3: TGTGCCAGCAGTCCGCCCCCGGGACAGGGGGCGCATCGTGAAGCTTTCTTT. Amino acids: CASSPPPGQGAHREAFF.

The V gene is TRBV6-4, the J gene TRBJ2-5, with D possibly matching TRBD1 (6 bases). CDR1 and CDR2 (germline): MRHNA, SNTAGT. The CDR3 spans 14 residues. Trimming cost V 8 bases and J 0 bases, with 13 bases left between them. The CDR3 coding sequence is TGTGCCAGCCCGGGACAATTACACCAAGAGACCCAGTACTTC. This codes for CASPGQLHQETQYF.

The V gene is TRBV3-1 (or the pseudogene TRBV3-2), the J gene TRBJ2-3, with TRBD2 matching 9 bases. CDR1 and CDR2 (germline): LGHDT, YNNKEL (reference sequence). The CDR3 contains 16 residues. V was pared by 2 bases and J by 2 bases, with 5 bases of the junction left unmatched. This CDR3 reads CASSQMASGATDTQYF. The CDR3 DNA follows: TGTGCCAGCAGCCAAATGGCTAGCGGGGCCACAGATACGCAGTATTTT.

V and J are TRBV18 and TRBJ1-2; no firm D call. This CDR3 is built from 14 residues. Trimming took off 2 bases at V and 5 bases at J, with 12 bases between the two ends. Germline CDR1 and CDR2: KGHSH and LQKENI. CDR3 coding DNA: TGTGCCAGCTCACCAGACGGATCCGAGTATGGCTACACCTTC. Its translation is CASSPDGSEYGYTF.

V usage is TRBV2 and J usage is TRBJ2-5, with D uncertain. This CDR3 spans 11 amino acids. Germline CDR1 SNHLY, CDR2 FYNNEI. Trimming removed 6 bases from V and 5 bases from J, with 7 bases in between. CDR3 protein: CASRGLETQYF. As DNA, the CDR3 is TGTGCCAGCAGGGGCCTGGAGACCCAGTACTTC.

The J gene is TRBJ2-1, the V gene TRBV7-9; no clear D gene. The CDR3 spans 12 residues. Germline V CDR1 and CDR2: SEHNR, FQNEAQ (reference sequence). Trimming cost V 7 bases and J 10 bases, with 14 bases left between them. CDR3: CASTPVATEQFF. DNA of the CDR3: TGTGCCAGCACCCCGGTGGCGACAGAGCAGTTCTTC. The full variable domain, rest sourced from reference TRBV7-9 and TRBJ2-1, is DTGVSQNPRHKITKRGQNVTFRCDPISEHNRLYWYRQTLGQGPEFLTYFQNEAQLEKSRLLSDRFSAERPKGSFSTLEIQRTEQGDSAMYLCASTPVATEQFFGPGTRLTVL.

This rearrangement joins TRBV18 to TRBJ1-6; the D gene is possibly TRBD1 (6 bases). Germline CDR1 and CDR2: KGHSH and LQKENI. The CDR3 length is 14 residues. V was clipped by 2 bases and J by 7 bases, with 9 bases between them. The DNA of the CDR3 is TGTGCCAGCTCACCAGCGACAGGCAATTCACCCCTCCACTTT. The encoded protein is CASSPATGNSPLHF.

This chain connects TRBV6-5 to TRBJ1-2, with TRBD1 identical over 8 bases. Germline CDR1 reads MNHEY; CDR2 reads SVGAGI. Losses at the gene ends were 8 bases for V and 2 bases for J; bases not matched to a gene: 4. The CDR3 length is 13 residues. The CDR3 here is CASRQGRNYGYTF. DNA of the CDR3: TGTGCCAGCCGACAGGGGCGGAACTATGGCTACACCTTC.

The chain is built from TRBV9 and TRBJ1-2; possible D gene TRBD1, 6 bases. CDR1 is SGDLS and CDR2 is YYNGEE in the germline V gene. Trimming stripped 0 bases from V and 4 bases from J, with 7 bases between. The CDR3 has 13 amino acids. The CDR3, as DNA: TGTGCCAGCAGCGTAGCACAGGGCTATGGCTACACCTTC. This codes for CASSVAQGYGYTF.

This chain connects TRBV7-9 to TRBJ2-7; D perhaps matches TRBD2 (6 bases). The V and J ends lost 1 base and 2 bases respectively, with 12 bases between them. Germline-derived CDR1 and CDR2 are SEHNR and FQNEAQ (reference sequence). The CDR3 contains 15 residues. This CDR3 is CASSLDSGLAYEQYF. Written as DNA, the CDR3 is TGTGCCAGCAGCTTAGATTCGGGACTCGCCTACGAGCAGTACTTC.

The V gene is TRBV28, the J gene TRBJ2-3; maybe TRBD2 (6 bases). Per germline, CDR1 MDHEN and CDR2 SYDVKM. The germline V and J ends were trimmed by 6 bases and 0 bases, with 13 bases remaining between them. CDR3 length: 15 amino acids. The CDR3 loop reads CASRTDYTSTDTQYF. The CDR3 region has the DNA TGTGCCAGCAGAACGGACTACACTAGCACAGATACGCAGTATTTT.

The chain links TRBV28 to TRBJ1-4; 12 positions agree with TRBD1. This CDR3 has 18 residues. The ends lost 4 bases at V and 0 bases at J; junction bases unmatched: 6. Germline V gene sequence: CDR1 MDHEN, CDR2 SYDVKM. The CDR3 loop reads CASSWGGQGAPTNEKLFF. The CDR3 DNA reads as TGTGCCAGCAGTTGGGGGGGACAGGGGGCTCCAACTAATGAAAAACTGTTTTTT. The variable domain in full, completed from reference TRBV28 and TRBJ1-4, reads DVKVTQSSRYLVKRTGEKVFLECVQDMDHENMFWYRQDPGLGLRLIYFSYDVKMKEKGDIPEGYSVSREKKERFSLILESASTNQTSMYLCASSWGGQGAPTNEKLFFGSGTQLSVL.

The chain carries TRBV29-1 and TRBJ2-5, with a tentative D call TRBD2 (6 bases). This CDR3 comprises 13 residues. V lost 1 base to trimming and J lost 5 bases, with 11 bases between them. Germline loops: CDR1 SQVTM, CDR2 ANQGSEA. Here the CDR3 reads CSVEAPRGETQYF. The CDR3 DNA reads TGCAGCGTTGAAGCCCCCCGGGGGGAGACCCAGTACTTC.

This clone was seen more than once but under ten times. V gene TRBV6-5 combines with J gene TRBJ1-2; weak D call: TRBD1 (5 bases). Germline CDR1 MNHEY, CDR2 SVGAGI. With 0 bases removed from V and 8 bases from J, the gap between germline ends came to 10 bases. The CDR3 spans 13 residues. CDR3 nucleotides: TGTGCCAGCAGTTACTCGGGGGGGAGGGGCTACACCTTC. Its translation is CASSYSGGRGYTF.